The source of this T cell receptor (beta chain) is a study of CD8 T cells in Susac syndrome. With random hexamers, roughly 0.45 to 1 ug RNA was reverse transcribed. TCRdb re-derived calls from the immunoSEQ multiplex PCR reads in MiXCR, one entry per CDR3 protein. The sample contains roughly 200,000 distinct CDR3 sequences, around 93% of which appear only once. This CDR3 is built from 14 residues. Trimming shortened V by 0 bases and J by 14 bases, and 17 bases separated the two germline ends. Looked up from germline, CDR1 is LGHNA and CDR2 is YNFKEQ. Through negative isolation, CD4+ and CD8+ T cells were obtained, while TEMRA cells were enriched using FACS.

Material: CD4+ T cells from PBMCs. The chain employs TRBV4-2 and TRBJ2-1, with D unresolved. The TCR sequence derives from a human donor with multiple sclerosis. This chain's CDR3 is CASSQDVAGFPEFF. CDR3 nucleotide sequence: TGTGCCAGCAGCCAAGACGTGGCAGGCTTCCCCGAGTTCTTC.